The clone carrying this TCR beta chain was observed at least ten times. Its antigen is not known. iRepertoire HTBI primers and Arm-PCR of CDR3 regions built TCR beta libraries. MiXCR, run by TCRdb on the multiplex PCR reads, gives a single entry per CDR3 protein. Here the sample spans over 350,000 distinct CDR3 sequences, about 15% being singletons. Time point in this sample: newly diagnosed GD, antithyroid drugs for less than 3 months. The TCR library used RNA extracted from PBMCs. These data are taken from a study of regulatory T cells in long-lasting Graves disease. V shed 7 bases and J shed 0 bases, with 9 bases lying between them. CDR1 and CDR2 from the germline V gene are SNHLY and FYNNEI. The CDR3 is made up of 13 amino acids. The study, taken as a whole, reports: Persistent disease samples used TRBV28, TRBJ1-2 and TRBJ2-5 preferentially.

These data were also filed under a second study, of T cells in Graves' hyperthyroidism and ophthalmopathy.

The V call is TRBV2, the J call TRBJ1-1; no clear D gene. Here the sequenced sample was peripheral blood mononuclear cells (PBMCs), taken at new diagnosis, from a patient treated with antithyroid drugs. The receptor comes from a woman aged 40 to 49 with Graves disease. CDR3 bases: TGTGCCAGCACCTACGAGCTGAACACTGAAGCTTTCTTT. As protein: CASTYELNTEAFF. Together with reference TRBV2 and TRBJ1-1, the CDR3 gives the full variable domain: EPEVTQTPSHQVTQMGQEVILRCVPISNHLYFYWYRQILGQKVEFLVSFYNNEISEKSEIFDDQFSVERPDGSNFTLKIRSTKLEDSAMYFCASTYELNTEAFFGQGTRLTVV.